The T cell receptor (beta chain) under discussion was sequenced for a study of a mutant IDH1 vaccine in newly diagnosed glioma. Study in general: Treated patients had a mean age of approximately 40 years and a sex split that was approximately 62% male and about 40% female. The therapy given earlier, which was standard therapy, consisted of radiotherapy, temozolomide, or both, and most of the patients received both.

The sample's time point: baseline, week 1 (first vaccination visit). The treatment here: pre-vaccination baseline after standard-of-care therapy. Donors had new WHO grade 3 or 4 IDH1-mutant, ATRX-lost astrocytomas. The V end lost 3 bases, the J end lost 1 base, and 9 bases lay between the germline ends. The V gene's germline CDR1 is SGHNT and CDR2 YYREEE (reference sequence). The CDR3 extends over 14 amino acids. Profiling relied on immunoSEQ multiplex PCR, and the TCRdb table lists in-frame clones only, not all of them. Of about 35,000 clones listed, roughly nine tenths were seen once; the top ten hold around 5%.

This specimen was PBMCs, taken from a glioma patient treated with radiotherapy, temozolomide or both. This chain links TRBV5-4 with TRBJ2-3; no firm D call. The clonotype was recovered from a woman aged 40 to 50 with glioma. The CDR3 reads CASSSAWGTDTQYF. CDR3 in DNA: TGTGCCAGCAGCTCGGCATGGGGCACAGATACGCAGTATTTT.